This T cell receptor (beta chain) was obtained from a study of CD4 T cells in relation to SARS-CoV-2 and coronaviruses. Overall study findings and caveats: Memory recall responses, not primary responses primed in culture, are what the assay detects. The cross-reactivity analysis covered only spike protein, not other viral proteins. Crossreactive clones expanded significantly less to SARS-CoV-2 than monoreactive clones.

The unexposed donors gave CD4+ T cells in about 2010-2019, prior to COVID-19. Note on this clone: The antigen is not known.

Deep TCR-beta sequencing used DNA from uncultured naive and memory CD4+ T cells. Measured with immunoSEQ multiplex PCR; TCRdb has only the in-frame clones, and not every one. The sample holds 60,000 to 75,000 clones, 93% seen once. Germline V CDR1 and CDR2: MGHRA, YSYEKL. The CDR3 runs to 16 residues. Trimming left V 0 bases short and J 2 bases short, with 12 bases between. Sample: naive CD4+ T cells from PBMCs. Regarding subset: naive CD4+ T cells isolated by negative enrichment. V and J are TRBV4-1 and TRBJ2-3; D unresolved. The TCR was taken from a human donor in good health. In DNA form, the CDR3 reads TGCGCCAGCAGCCAAGAGACGAGACCCAACACAGATACGCAGTATTTT. Its protein product is CASSQETRPNTDTQYF.